These 18 T cell receptor beta chains share one sample of origin, sequenced in a study of blood T cell repertoires in COVID-19. Method: immunoSEQ multiplex PCR; TCRdb's copy keeps in-frame clones and lacks some. The sample shows 150,000 to 200,000 clones, roughly 85% of them seen only once. Input material: peripheral blood. The origin of the receptors is a human donor in a cohort sampled during active COVID-19.

This sequence joins TRBV9 and TRBJ2-2; the match to TRBD2 covers 7 bases. CDR1 and CDR2 (germline): SGDLS, YYNGEE. J lost 4 bases, V lost 0 bases, and 6 bases had no gene match. This CDR3 is 16 amino acids long. The CDR3, as DNA: TGTGCCAGCAGCGTAGGGATCAGCGGGACCACCGGGGAGCTGTTTTTT. Translating it yields CASSVGISGTTGELFF.

The chain links TRBV19 to TRBJ1-5, with 7 bases aligning to TRBD1. The CDR3 sequence is 15 residues long. In germline, CDR1 is LNHDA, CDR2 SQIVND (reference sequence). V shed 0 bases and J 4 bases; nucleotides not matched to a gene: 3. The CDR3 is CASSIDHRGNQPQHF. The CDR3 nucleotides read TGTGCCAGTAGTATAGACCACAGGGGTAATCAGCCCCAGCATTTT. Full variable domain (outside the CDR3, taken from reference TRBV19 and TRBJ1-5): DGGITQSPKYLFRKEGQNVTLSCEQNLNHDAMYWYRQDPGQGLRLIYYSQIVNDFQKGDIAEGYSVSREKKESFPLTVTSAQKNPTAFYLCASSIDHRGNQPQHFGDGTRLSIL.

This chain uses TRBV7-6 with TRBJ2-3; 13 bases map to TRBD2. There are 15 residues in the CDR3. Germline-derived CDR1 and CDR2 are SGHVS and FNYEAQ. The V gene end was trimmed by 4 bases and the J gene end by 3 bases; junction bases not matched to a gene: 1. This CDR3 is CASSWGLAGTDTQYF. DNA of the CDR3: TGTGCCAGCAGCTGGGGACTAGCGGGGACAGATACGCAGTATTTT.

The J gene is TRBJ2-2, the V gene TRBV9, with 7 nucleotides matching TRBD1. After removal of 7 bases from V and 4 bases from J, the junction contained 4 bases not matched to a gene. The V gene's germline CDR1 is SGDLS and CDR2 YYNGEE. This CDR3 is 13 amino acids long. Here the CDR3 DNA reads TGTGCCAGCCTGGGACAGCTCACCGGGGAGCTGTTTTTT. Its protein product is CASLGQLTGELFF. The entire variable domain, with the rest obtained from reference TRBV9 and TRBJ2-2, is as follows: DSGVTQTPKHLITATGQRVTLRCSPRSGDLSVYWYQQSLDQGLQFLIQYYNGEERAKGNILERFSAQQFPDLHSELNLSSLELGDSALYFCASLGQLTGELFFGEGSRLTVL.

This chain connects TRBV2 to TRBJ2-5; the match to TRBD2 covers 9 bases. The length of the CDR3 is 18 residues. CDR1 is SNHLY, CDR2 FYNNEI, per germline. V trimming: 1 base; J trimming: 3 bases; junction bases outside the gene matches: 12. The CDR3 protein is CASSEGLRGGRMEETQYF. Written as DNA, the CDR3 is TGTGCCAGCAGTGAAGGTTTGCGGGGGGGCCGAATGGAAGAGACCCAGTACTTC.

The chain uses TRBV28 and TRBJ2-6, with TRBD1 matching 10 bases. Germline lookup yields CDR1 MDHEN and CDR2 SYDVKM. The V and J ends lost 5 bases and 0 bases, in that order; junction bases with no gene match: 7. The length of the CDR3 is 18 residues. The CDR3 reads CASSPQTGGHSGANVLTF. CDR3 in DNA: TGTGCCAGCAGTCCCCAGACAGGGGGCCACTCTGGGGCCAACGTCCTGACTTTC.

This clone occurred many times. The V and J genes are TRBV24-1 and TRBJ1-1, with 9 bases identical to TRBD1. The CDR3 runs to 14 residues. CDR1 and CDR2 (germline): KGHDR, SFDVKD. V shed 7 bases, J shed 5 bases, and the junction held 7 bases outside the gene matches. The CDR3 is CATRPGTGRTEAFF. CDR3 sequence (DNA): TGTGCCACCAGACCCGGGACAGGGAGGACTGAAGCTTTCTTT.

In DNA, the CDR3 is TGTGCCAGCAGTTTATCTAGCGGAATTCAAGAGACCCAGTACTTC. It codes for CASSLSSGIQETQYF. The chain couples TRBV28 to TRBJ2-5, with TRBD2 matching 7 bases. The germline CDR1 and CDR2 sequences are MDHEN and SYDVKM. The V segment lost 1 base and the J segment 2 bases; nucleotides outside the gene matches: 4. The length of the CDR3 is 15 residues. Full variable domain (missing parts from reference TRBV28 and TRBJ2-5): DVKVTQSSRYLVKRTGEKVFLECVQDMDHENMFWYRQDPGLGLRLIYFSYDVKMKEKGDIPEGYSVSREKKERFSLILESASTNQTSMYLCASSLSSGIQETQYFGPGTRLLVL.

This clone was observed a few times. The chain combines TRBV2 with TRBJ1-5; the match to TRBD1 covers 10 bases. Germline lookup yields CDR1 SNHLY and CDR2 FYNNEI. The CDR3 is 14 amino acids. Trimming removed 6 bases from V and 7 bases from J; junction bases left unmatched: 6. CDR3 sequence reads: CASSGTGARQPQHF. As DNA, the CDR3 is TGTGCCAGCAGCGGGACAGGGGCAAGGCAGCCCCAGCATTTT.

This clone was observed a few times. CDR3 nucleotides: TGTGCCAGCAGCTTAGAATCCGGGATCGGTGAAAAACTGTTTTTT. Translated: CASSLESGIGEKLFF. The genes are TRBV7-9 and TRBJ1-4; no clear D gene. The CDR3 contains 15 residues. V lost 1 base and J 7 bases, leaving 13 bases between the germline ends. Germline V CDR1 and CDR2: SEHNR, FQNEAQ (reference sequence).

As regards this clone: The junction differs from germline at one of its ends, possibly a read error. V is TRBV7-7 and J is TRBJ2-5, with TRBD2 as a possible D gene (6 bases). The germline V gene encodes CDR1 SSHAT and CDR2 FNYEAQ (reference sequence). The CDR3 covers 14 residues. The CDR3 DNA reads TGTGCTAGCAGCTTAGGGCTAGCGAGTGAGACCCAGTACTTC. The encoded protein is CASSLGLASETQYF.

The chain joins TRBV3-1 (or the pseudogene TRBV3-2) to TRBJ2-3; 7 nucleotides agree with TRBD2. Trimming removed 0 bases from V and 7 bases from J; junction bases left unmatched: 7. Germline loops: CDR1 LGHDT, CDR2 YNNKEL (reference sequence). This CDR3 is 15 amino acids long. Here the CDR3 reads CASSQDISGANTQYF. In DNA, the CDR3 is TGTGCCAGCAGCCAAGATATAAGCGGGGCAAATACGCAGTATTTT.

CDR3 nucleotide sequence: TGTGCCAGCAGCTTGGGAGGGAGGTCGTGGTCTGAGAATGAGCAGTTCTTC. Translation gives CASSLGGRSWSENEQFF. The J gene is TRBJ2-1, the V gene TRBV5-6; TRBD2 might be the D (6 bases). The CDR3 runs to 17 residues. Germline CDR1 SGHDT, CDR2 YYEEEE. Between the trimmed V and J ends, which lost 0 bases and 7 bases, there was a span of 20 bases.

This clone has a handful of counts. The chain uses TRBV7-9 and TRBJ2-7, with TRBD1 matching over 8 bases. This CDR3 is built from 15 residues. After removal of 1 base from V and 2 bases from J, the junction contained 4 bases not matched to a gene. Germline CDR1 SEHNR, CDR2 FQNEAQ (reference sequence). CDR3 DNA sequence: TGTGCCAGCAGCTTAGGAGGGACAGGTACCTACGAGCAGTACTTC. Translating it yields CASSLGGTGTYEQYF.

The rearrangement links TRBV6-2 or TRBV6-3 to TRBJ2-1; 8 nucleotides line up with TRBD2. The CDR3 length is 15 residues. Trimming at V came to 6 bases and at J to 8 bases, leaving 12 bases not matched to a gene. Germline V gene sequence: CDR1 MNHEY, CDR2 SVGEGT. For the CDR3, the DNA is TGTGCCAGCAGCCCCAGCCGGGGGGGGAATCATGAGCAGTTCTTC. Amino acid sequence: CASSPSRGGNHEQFF.

The chain joins TRBV20-1 to TRBJ1-6; 8 bases match TRBD1. The CDR3 loop spans 13 amino acids. V was clipped by 3 bases and J by 7 bases; unmatched bases: 2. In germline, CDR1 is DFQATT, CDR2 SNEGSKA (reference sequence). DNA of the CDR3: TGCAGTGCTAGTCGGGACAGGAATTCACCCCTCCACTTT. As protein: CSASRDRNSPLHF.

This sequence joins TRBV7-9 and TRBJ1-1; the match to TRBD1 covers 8 bases. The germline gives CDR1 SEHNR, CDR2 FQNEAQ (reference sequence). CDR3 length: 15 amino acids. The ends lost 0 bases at V and 1 base at J; junction bases unmatched: 1. CDR3 protein: CASSLATGENTEAFF. CDR3 coding DNA: TGTGCCAGCAGCTTAGCGACAGGGGAGAACACTGAAGCTTTCTTT.

The chain joins TRBV5-6 to TRBJ1-1; D perhaps matches TRBD1 (6 bases). V shed 4 bases and J shed 0 bases, with 13 bases lying between them. CDR1 and CDR2 (germline): SGHDT, YYEEEE. The CDR3 has 15 amino acids. CDR3 amino acids: CASSPWGTLNTEAFF. The CDR3 nucleotides are TGTGCCAGCAGCCCCTGGGGGACATTGAACACTGAAGCTTTCTTT. The full variable domain, its missing parts supplied by reference TRBV5-6 and TRBJ1-1, is DAGVTQSPTHLIKTRGQQVTLRCSPKSGHDTVSWYQQALGQGPQFIFQYYEEEERQRGNFPDRFSGHQFPNYSSELNVNALLLGDSALYLCASSPWGTLNTEAFFGQGTRLTVV.